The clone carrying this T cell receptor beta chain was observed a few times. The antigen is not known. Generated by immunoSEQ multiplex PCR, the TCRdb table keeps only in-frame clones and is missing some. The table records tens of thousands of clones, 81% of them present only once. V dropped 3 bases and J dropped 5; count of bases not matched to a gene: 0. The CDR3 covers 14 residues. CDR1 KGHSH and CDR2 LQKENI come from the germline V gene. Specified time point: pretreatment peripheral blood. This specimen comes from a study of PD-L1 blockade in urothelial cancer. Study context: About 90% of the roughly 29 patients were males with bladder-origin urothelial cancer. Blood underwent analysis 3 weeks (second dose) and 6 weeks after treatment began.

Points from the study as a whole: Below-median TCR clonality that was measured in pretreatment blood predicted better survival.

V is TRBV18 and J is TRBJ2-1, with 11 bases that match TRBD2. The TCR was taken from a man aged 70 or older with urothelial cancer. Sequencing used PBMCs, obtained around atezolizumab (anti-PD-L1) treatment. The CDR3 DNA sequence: TGTGCCAGCTCACCTAGCGGGAGGGACAATGAGCAGTTCTTC. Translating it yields CASSPSGRDNEQFF.